Reported below is one T cell receptor (beta chain). Its cognate antigen is unknown. This sample stems from a study of long-term antiretroviral therapy in people with HIV. Cryopreserved PBMC, at about 0.95-10 million per sample, were present before DNA extraction. Study outcomes and limitations: Control repertoires displayed wider CDR3 length ranges than the HIV repertoires. Despite increasing after ART, diversity remained lower than that of transplant donor controls.

It was version v3.0 of the immunoSEQ assay that was run at survey level. Some clones are missing from TCRdb's copy, which holds only in-frame ones; the method was immunoSEQ multiplex PCR. Counted here are roughly 9,000 clones, around 73% occurring once; the ten biggest clones make up approximately 15%. V was clipped by 6 bases and J by 6 bases, with 12 bases between them. Looked up from germline, CDR1 is SNHLY and CDR2 is FYNNEI. CDR3 size: 12 residues. The sequenced sample was unsorted PBMCs, obtained 0.4 years before starting antiretroviral therapy. The chain has TRBV2 and TRBJ2-7, with a weak D call TRBD1 (6 bases). This clonotype originated in a man in his thirties or forties with HIV. This CDR3 is CASSTGMSEQYF. The CDR3 DNA reads TGTGCCAGCAGCACAGGGATGAGCGAGCAGTACTTC.